This entry lists 7 T cell receptor beta chains sequenced from one sample in a study of blood T cell repertoires in COVID-19 (dated by TCRdb to 2020 to 2021). Libraries were made using the immunoSEQ multiplex PCR assay. TCRdb's version of the immuneACCESS table is confined to in-frame rearrangements and falls short of the full clone set. An unresolved V gene accounts for under half of the shortfall where checked; the remainder is of unknown origin. This sample comprises under 300,000 clones, roughly 90% of them detected only once. The ten largest clonotypes hold about 6.3% of the sample. Source material: PBMCs or T cells enriched from blood (not recorded which). The receptors originated from a young woman with acute COVID-19.

The rearrangement joins TRBV5-1 to TRBJ2-5; the D is unclear. The length of the CDR3 is 11 residues. Germline lookup yields CDR1 SGHRS and CDR2 YFSETQ. Trimming removed 2 bases at V and 5 bases at J, with 4 bases between. CDR3 nucleotide sequence: TGCGCCAGCAGCTTTCTTGAGACCCAGTACTTC. It is translated as CASSFLETQYF.

This chain links TRBV19 with TRBJ2-2, with a weak D call TRBD1 (6 bases). Germline loops: CDR1 LNHDA, CDR2 SQIVND (reference sequence). V was shortened by 8 bases and J by 1 base, with 11 bases between the two germline ends. The CDR3 length is 14 residues. The CDR3 region has the DNA TGTGCCAGTTCCTTGACAGGGAACACCGGGGAGCTGTTTTTT. Encoded protein: CASSLTGNTGELFF.

This rearrangement joins TRBV7-2 to TRBJ1-2, with 9 positions matching TRBD1. Germline CDR1 reads SGHTA; CDR2 reads FQGNSA. The CDR3 contains 15 residues. The J segment lost 3 bases and the V segment lost 5 bases, leaving 7 bases of the junction unmatched. The CDR3 protein is CASSPPTGGDYGYTF. The CDR3 coding sequence is TGTGCCAGCAGCCCGCCGACAGGGGGAGACTATGGCTACACCTTC.

J is TRBJ2-7 and V is TRBV4-1; 10 nucleotides match TRBD2. CDR1 and CDR2 from the germline V gene are MGHRA and YSYEKL. CDR3 length: 15 amino acids. The V segment lost 0 bases and the J segment 3 bases; nucleotides outside the gene matches: 2. The CDR3 DNA reads as TGCGCCAGCAGCCAAGAACCTAGCGGGAGCTACGAGCAGTACTTC. Residues: CASSQEPSGSYEQYF.

This rearrangement joins TRBV6-5 to TRBJ2-7, with 8 nucleotides matching TRBD2. Trimming cost V 2 bases and J 7 bases; bases outside gene matches: 10. Germline V gene data show CDR1 as MNHEY and CDR2 as SVGAGI. This CDR3 region has 15 residues. The CDR3 bases are TGTGCCAGCAGTTACGAAGGCGGGGGGAGTACGGAGCAGTACTTC. Protein: CASSYEGGGSTEQYF.

This clone appeared once. This chain joins TRBV25-1 and TRBJ2-1, with TRBD1 matching 9 bases. The CDR3 length is 14 residues. From germline, CDR1 is MGHDK and CDR2 SYGVNS. J gave up 5 bases and V 5 bases, and 4 bases lay outside the gene matches. CDR3 residues: CASSLQGAHNEQFF. In DNA, the CDR3 is TGTGCCAGCAGTCTACAGGGGGCACACAATGAGCAGTTCTTC.

This sequence joins TRBV5-1 and TRBJ2-7; TRBD2 agrees at 10 bases. Germline V lookup: CDR1 SGHRS, CDR2 YFSETQ. The CDR3 consists of 16 residues. V shed 0 bases, J shed 4 bases, and the junction held 7 bases outside the gene matches. The CDR3 loop is CASSLEAASGGYEQYF. As DNA, the CDR3 is TGCGCCAGCAGCTTGGAGGCGGCTAGCGGGGGATACGAGCAGTACTTC.